Each of the 28 T cell receptor beta chains below was sequenced from the same sample in a study of blood T cell repertoires in COVID-19. Sequencing used immunoSEQ multiplex PCR; TCRdb keeps in-frame clones, though not all of them. The sample records approximately 400,000 clones, around 89% being singletons. Material: peripheral blood. The receptors come from a woman aged 45-65 years with COVID-19, enrolled during active disease.

V gene TRBV4-1 combines with J gene TRBJ1-3; D is perhaps TRBD1 (5 bases). Germline V gene sequence: CDR1 MGHRA, CDR2 YSYEKL. This CDR3 contains 18 residues. V was shortened by 1 base and J by 1 base, with 17 bases between the two germline ends. The CDR3 DNA sequence: TGCGCCAGCAGCCAAGTGGACATGGGGATTCGATCTGGAAACACCATATATTTT. As protein: CASSQVDMGIRSGNTIYF.

The chain joins TRBV24-1 to TRBJ2-7, with D possibly TRBD1 on 5 matching bases. CDR3 size: 15 residues. Per germline, CDR1 KGHDR and CDR2 SFDVKD. V was cut by 0 bases and J by 3 bases, with 11 bases left in between. The CDR3 region is CATSDLQTRDYEQYF. The CDR3 DNA is TGTGCCACCAGTGATTTGCAAACCAGGGACTACGAGCAGTACTTC.

In the case of this clone: One end of the junction fails to match germline, which may point to a read error. The CDR3 protein is CASSQAPPVAGAQGTQYF. CDR3 nucleotides: TGCGCTAGCAGCCAAGCCCCGCCGGTAGCGGGGGCCCAGGGGACGCAGTATTTT. J is TRBJ2-3 and V is TRBV4-1, with 9 bases that match TRBD2. The CDR3 extends over 18 amino acids. From germline, CDR1 is MGHRA and CDR2 YSYEKL.

The V gene is TRBV6-5, the J gene TRBJ2-5; 8 nucleotides line up with TRBD1. J gave up 5 bases and V 6 bases, and 5 bases lay outside the gene matches. This CDR3 comprises 13 residues. Germline CDR1 and CDR2: MNHEY and SVGAGI. CDR3 sequence (DNA): TGTGCCAGCAGACCAACAGGGGGGGAGACCCAGTACTTC. Amino acids: CASRPTGGETQYF.

The CDR3 reads CASSVGQGAYLSGNTIYF. CDR3 coding DNA: TGTGCCAGCAGCGTCGGACAGGGGGCCTACCTCTCTGGAAACACCATATATTTT. This chain uses TRBV9 with TRBJ1-3, with 11 bases lining up with TRBD1. Per the germline V gene, CDR1 is SGDLS and CDR2 is YYNGEE. The CDR3 has 18 amino acids. V lost 2 bases, J lost 0 bases, and 7 bases stayed unmatched. Variable domain in full (rest from reference TRBV9 and TRBJ1-3): DSGVTQTPKHLITATGQRVTLRCSPRSGDLSVYWYQQSLDQGLQFLIQYYNGEERAKGNILERFSAQQFPDLHSELNLSSLELGDSALYFCASSVGQGAYLSGNTIYFGEGSWLTVV.

V is TRBV7-9 and J is TRBJ1-2, with D tentatively TRBD1 (5 bases). V dropped 3 bases and J dropped 4 bases, with 15 bases sitting between them. This CDR3 region has 15 residues. CDR1 is SEHNR and CDR2 is FQNEAQ in the germline V gene (reference sequence). This CDR3 reads CASSLGSTDIYGYTF. CDR3 DNA sequence: TGTGCCAGCAGCTTGGGATCGACAGACATCTATGGCTACACCTTC.

The chain combines TRBV19 with TRBJ1-1; a possible D gene is TRBD1 (5 bases). CDR3 length: 13 residues. V lost 10 bases and J lost 8, with 20 bases in between. Per the germline V gene, CDR1 is LNHDA and CDR2 is SQIVND (reference sequence). Here the CDR3 DNA reads TGTGCCACATGGGACGGGCGGGAGAACGAAGCTTTCTTT. This gives the protein CATWDGRENEAFF. The full variable domain, with the rest looked up from reference TRBV19 and TRBJ1-1, is DGGITQSPKYLFRKEGQNVTLSCEQNLNHDAMYWYRQDPGQGLRLIYYSQIVNDFQKGDIAEGYSVSREKKESFPLTVTSAQKNPTAFYLCATWDGRENEAFFGQGTRLTVV.

The CDR3: CASSTGDVADTQYF. The CDR3, as DNA: TGTGCCAGCAGCACCGGAGACGTGGCAGATACGCAGTATTTT. The chain uses TRBV7-9 and TRBJ2-3; no definite D call. Germline loops: CDR1 SEHNR, CDR2 FQNEAQ (reference sequence). This CDR3 is 14 amino acids long. V gave up 5 bases and J gave up 4 bases, with 13 bases separating them.

This sequence joins TRBV5-1 and TRBJ1-2, with unresolved D. Trimming stripped 4 bases from V and 4 bases from J, with 11 bases between. The CDR3 is 13 amino acids. The germline CDR1 and CDR2 sequences are SGHRS and YFSETQ. CDR3 in DNA: TGCGCCAGCAGCCTACGCGGGCCCTATGGCTACACCTTC. It translates to CASSLRGPYGYTF.

This clone turned up a few times. The chain recombines TRBV7-8 with TRBJ1-5; 9 nucleotides agree with TRBD1. The CDR3 consists of 17 residues. The ends lost 5 bases at V and 4 bases at J; junction bases unmatched: 12. CDR1 is SGHVS, CDR2 FQNEAQ, per germline. Here the CDR3 DNA reads TGTGCCAGCAGCCCAGTTGCGGGGACAGGGTTTAATCAGCCCCAGCATTTT. Residues: CASSPVAGTGFNQPQHF.

The sample holds one count of this clone. The DNA for the CDR3 is TGTGCCAGCAGTGAATTCAGTGATCAGCCCCAGCATTTT. Amino acid sequence: CASSEFSDQPQHF. This chain links TRBV2 with TRBJ1-5; D is unclear. The germline V gene has CDR1 SNHLY and CDR2 FYNNEI. Trimming removed 2 bases from V and 5 bases from J, with 7 bases in between. There are 13 residues in the CDR3.

This clone occurred a few times. The chain is built from TRBV5-1 and TRBJ1-1; perhaps TRBD1 as D (5 bases). The V gene's germline CDR1 is SGHRS and CDR2 YFSETQ. This CDR3 comprises 14 residues. V lost 1 base to trimming and J lost 2 bases, with 9 bases between them. DNA of the CDR3: TGCGCCAGCAGCTTGACGACAGAAAACACTGAAGCTTTCTTT. Residues: CASSLTTENTEAFF.

The V call is TRBV5-6, the J call TRBJ2-7; 8 nucleotides align to TRBD1. CDR3 length: 12 amino acids. Germline loops: CDR1 SGHDT, CDR2 YYEEEE. Trimming cost V 2 bases and J 9 bases; bases outside gene matches: 4. CDR3 region: CASSFGQGGQYF. CDR3 coding DNA: TGTGCCAGCAGCTTCGGACAGGGCGGGCAGTACTTC.

J is TRBJ2-7 and V is TRBV30; 8 nucleotides match TRBD2. The CDR3 loop spans 14 amino acids. Germline V CDR1 and CDR2: GTSNPN, SVGIG (reference sequence). Trimming took 7 bases from V and 0 from J; bases not matched to a gene: 8. The CDR3 DNA reads as TGTGCCTCCACCCCGGGGGGGAGCTCCTACGAGCAGTACTTC. Its translation is CASTPGGSSYEQYF.

CDR3 amino acids: CASSSLSGGYNEQFF. The CDR3, as DNA: TGTGCCAGCAGTTCACTAAGCGGGGGATACAATGAGCAGTTCTTC. The chain joins TRBV2 to TRBJ2-1; TRBD2 agrees at 8 bases. The germline gives CDR1 SNHLY, CDR2 FYNNEI. This CDR3 has 15 residues. The junction had 7 bases not matched to a gene; V was cut back by 5 bases and J by 4 bases.

The chain links TRBV12-3 or TRBV12-4 to TRBJ1-1; D possibly corresponds to TRBD1 (6 bases). Trimming shortened V by 6 bases and J by 3 bases, and 11 bases separated the two germline ends. CDR3 length: 13 residues. The CDR3 DNA reads as TGTGCCAGCAGGAAGTCAGGGGACACTGAAGCTTTCTTT. It specifies CASRKSGDTEAFF.

The CDR3 loop reads CATSRDKGVGGYTF. The CDR3 DNA follows: TGTGCCACCAGCAGAGATAAGGGGGTTGGTGGCTACACCTTC. The genes are TRBV15 and TRBJ1-2; D perhaps matches TRBD1 (6 bases). CDR3 length: 14 amino acids. Germline lookup yields CDR1 LNHNV and CDR2 YYDKDF (reference sequence). The V end was cut by 0 bases, the J end by 7 bases, with 12 bases between.

This chain joins TRBV19 and TRBJ1-1, with D possibly TRBD1 on 5 matching bases. Trimming cost V 10 bases and J 4 bases, with 22 bases left between them. The germline V gene has CDR1 LNHDA and CDR2 SQIVND (reference sequence). The CDR3 has 15 amino acids. The CDR3 DNA follows: TGTGCCACTACCCCCGTGGGGGGGTCCGCCACTGAAGCTTTCTTT. Encoded protein: CATTPVGGSATEAFF.

This chain joins TRBV30 and TRBJ2-5, with TRBD1 matching over 8 bases. The CDR3 length is 12 residues. Germline V gene lookup returns CDR1 GTSNPN and CDR2 SVGIG (reference sequence). J gave up 3 bases and V 5 bases, and 2 bases lay outside the gene matches. Here the CDR3 reads CAWQGAKETQYF. CDR3 nucleotides: TGTGCCTGGCAGGGGGCCAAAGAGACCCAGTACTTC.

The chain has TRBV2 and TRBJ1-5, with 8 positions matching TRBD1. With V trimmed by 8 bases and J by 0 bases, 6 bases remained unmatched. This CDR3 has 15 amino acids. Germline loops: CDR1 SNHLY, CDR2 FYNNEI. The CDR3 protein is CASRDRPYSNQPQHF. The DNA for the CDR3 is TGTGCCAGCCGGGACAGGCCTTATAGCAATCAGCCCCAGCATTTT.

This rearrangement joins TRBV19 to TRBJ1-5, with D perhaps matching TRBD1 (5 bases). This CDR3 is 16 amino acids long. Germline CDR1 and CDR2: LNHDA and SQIVND (reference sequence). V was trimmed by 4 bases and J by 2 bases, leaving 15 bases between them. For the CDR3, the DNA is TGTGCCAGTAGTACGGCAAGGGGTTTAGGCAATCAGCCCCAGCATTTT. It codes for CASSTARGLGNQPQHF. Full variable domain (rest looked up from reference TRBV19 and TRBJ1-5): DGGITQSPKYLFRKEGQNVTLSCEQNLNHDAMYWYRQDPGQGLRLIYYSQIVNDFQKGDIAEGYSVSREKKESFPLTVTSAQKNPTAFYLCASSTARGLGNQPQHFGDGTRLSIL.

V and J are TRBV3-1 (or the pseudogene TRBV3-2) and TRBJ2-7, with D maybe TRBD1 (5 bases). Trimming removed 1 base at V and 0 bases at J, with 13 bases between. This CDR3 spans 16 amino acids. The germline V gene has CDR1 LGHDT and CDR2 YNNKEL (reference sequence). The chain's CDR3 is CASSQAIRAHSYEQYF. CDR3 nucleotide sequence: TGTGCCAGCAGCCAAGCAATCAGGGCCCACTCCTACGAGCAGTACTTC.

This chain joins TRBV2 and TRBJ1-1; tentatively, D is TRBD1 (6 bases). The V and J ends lost 6 bases and 4 bases respectively, with 18 bases between them. Germline V gene sequence: CDR1 SNHLY, CDR2 FYNNEI. This CDR3 is built from 15 residues. The CDR3 DNA reads as TGTGCCAGCAGGGCCGGGGGGGCAGTCGGCACTGAAGCTTTCTTT. This codes for CASRAGGAVGTEAFF.

The rearrangement uses TRBV24-1 and TRBJ1-2; the D gene is possibly TRBD1 (6 bases). Germline loops: CDR1 KGHDR, CDR2 SFDVKD. This CDR3 spans 13 amino acids. Trimming stripped 2 bases from V and 8 bases from J, with 11 bases between. CDR3 in amino acids: CATSDYRERGYTF. The CDR3 nucleotides are TGTGCCACCAGTGATTACAGGGAGAGAGGCTACACCTTC.

V usage is TRBV5-1 and J usage is TRBJ1-6; tentative D call: TRBD1 (6 bases). V was trimmed by 4 bases and J by 9 bases, leaving 17 bases between them. This CDR3 spans 15 amino acids. The germline CDR1 and CDR2 sequences are SGHRS and YFSETQ. The CDR3 region has the DNA TGCGCCAGCAGCGGGGGTGAAGGGGACACTTCACCCCTCCACTTT. Its protein product is CASSGGEGDTSPLHF. The complete variable domain, with remaining parts taken from reference TRBV5-1 and TRBJ1-6, reads KAGVTQTPRYLIKTRGQQVTLSCSPISGHRSVSWYQQTPGQGLQFLFEYFSETQRNKGNFPGRFSGRQFSNSRSEMNVSTLELGDSALYLCASSGGEGDTSPLHFGNGTRLTVT.

The chain uses TRBV5-4 and TRBJ2-3; a possible D gene is TRBD1 (5 bases). The CDR3 contains 15 residues. From germline, CDR1 is SGHNT and CDR2 YYREEE (reference sequence). V lost 4 bases and J 0 bases, leaving 12 bases between the germline ends. The CDR3 loop is CASSATDKSTDTQYF. DNA for the CDR3: TGTGCCAGCAGCGCGACGGACAAAAGCACAGATACGCAGTATTTT.

This clone has a single count. The J gene is TRBJ2-7, the V gene TRBV11-2; 8 nucleotides align to TRBD1. Germline CDR1 reads SGHAT; CDR2 reads FQNNGV. The CDR3 loop spans 14 amino acids. Unmatched junction bases numbered 8, after V lost 6 bases and J lost 4 bases. The chain's CDR3 is CASSLRDRLYEQYF. In nucleotides, the CDR3 is TGTGCCAGCAGTCTCCGGGACAGGCTATACGAGCAGTACTTC. Variable domain in full (rest from reference TRBV11-2 and TRBJ2-7): EAGVAQSPRYKIIEKRQSVAFWCNPISGHATLYWYQQILGQGPKLLIQFQNNGVVDDSQLPKDRFSAERLKGVDSTLKIQPAKLEDSAVYLCASSLRDRLYEQYFGPGTRLTVT.

This clone appeared a single time. V is TRBV19 and J is TRBJ1-4, with 8 bases lining up with TRBD1. CDR1 is LNHDA and CDR2 is SQIVND in the germline V gene (reference sequence). This CDR3 has 15 amino acids. J was trimmed by 4 bases and V by 3 bases; bases with no gene match: 4. CDR3 sequence (DNA): TGTGCCAGTAGTATGGACAGGGCTTTTAATGAAAAACTGTTTTTT. Translating gives CASSMDRAFNEKLFF.